This T cell receptor (beta chain) originates from a study of control samples from healthy donors and cancer patients. Clones were read by immunoSEQ multiplex PCR, and TCRdb kept only the in-frame ones, dropping some. The sample records tens of thousands of clones, 80% to 90% being singletons. CDR1 SGHDT and CDR2 YYEEEE come from the germline V gene. The CDR3 loop spans 15 amino acids. Between the trimmed V and J ends, which lost 2 bases and 5 bases, there was a span of 16 bases. This receptor was taken from a woman aged 55-70 years with head and neck cancer. Sequencing was carried out using PBMCs. J is TRBJ2-5 and V is TRBV5-6, with D possibly being TRBD1 or TRBD2 (7 bases each). CDR3: CASSFYRGGRETQYF. The CDR3 DNA reads as TGTGCCAGCAGCTTCTACAGGGGAGGGAGGGAGACCCAGTACTTC.